This T cell receptor (beta chain) was profiled in a study of graft-versus-host responses after intestinal transplantation. Study-level information: Every recipient underwent anti-thymocyte globulin induction, then tacrolimus and steroids for roughly 3 years. Study-wide findings and caveats: Investigators detected GvH clones in recipient marrow, with some emerging earlier in ileum or blood.

The V gene's germline CDR1 is SGDLS and CDR2 YYNGEE. V dropped 3 bases and J dropped 0 bases, with 9 bases sitting between them. This CDR3 has 14 residues. Comment on this clone: Its antigen is unidentified.

TCRdb's copy holds only in-frame clones and misses some; the assay was immunoSEQ multiplex PCR. The repertoire holds under 30,000 clones, with approximately 95% as singletons. The material was PBMCs, obtained 18 days after transplant. The chain carries TRBV9 and TRBJ1-2; possible D gene TRBD1, 6 bases. This sequence originates from a human patient who received an intestinal transplant, so some T cells may come from the graft donor. CDR3 sequence: CASSAGGANYGYTF. The CDR3, as DNA: TGTGCCAGCAGCGCGGGGGGCGCTAACTATGGCTACACCTTC.